The text below deals with one T cell receptor beta chain. Its matching antigen is unknown. The sample originates from a study of cytomegalovirus exposure and HLA in healthy donors. Germline CDR1 is LGHNT and CDR2 is FRNRAP. The CDR3 has 14 amino acids. Trimming took off 4 bases at V and 2 bases at J, with 6 bases between the two ends. Broader study findings: Investigators reported 150 to 200 TCR beta chains as tied to cytomegalovirus.

PCR was performed using 60 Vbeta and 13 Jbeta primers. Clones were read by immunoSEQ multiplex PCR, and TCRdb kept only the in-frame ones, dropping some. The repertoire holds roughly 63,000 clones, with 71% as singletons. The sample consisted of PBMCs. The TCR originated in a man in his fifties in good health and CMV-seropositive. The V call is TRBV12-5, the J call TRBJ2-6; D ambiguous. The CDR3 sequence is CASGWSAGANVLTF. In DNA form, the CDR3 reads TGTGCTAGTGGTTGGAGCGCTGGGGCCAACGTCCTGACTTTC.